This T cell receptor beta chain came from a study of monozygotic twins with inflammatory bowel disease. Study-level findings and limits: Among IBD patients, fewer clonotypes were shared with others than among healthy twins, especially with disease activity.

Eight separate reactions for every sample produced the cDNA. TCRdb reprocessed the 5' RACE reads, keeping one entry per CDR3 protein, no DNA. Here the sample table reports fewer than 550,000 distinct CDR3 sequences. Per the germline V gene, CDR1 is SQVTM and CDR2 is ANQGSEA. There are 13 residues in the CDR3. With respect to this clonotype: The antigen remains unidentified.

The sequenced material came from blood. This receptor was identified in a human donor with ulcerative colitis or Crohn's disease, or a healthy co-twin of an affected twin (not recorded which). This chain links TRBV29-1 with TRBJ1-2; the TRBD1 assignment by TCRdb is unverifiable without DNA. The chain's CDR3 is CSVSTGGNYGYTF.